This TCR beta chain was recovered during a study of T cells in localized non-small cell lung cancer. General observations from the study: Researchers found a median around 58 of the top 100 tumor clones in adjacent lung. The highest T cell clonality was in uninvolved adjacent lung, above tumor.

Here immunoSEQ multiplex PCR was the method, and the copy in TCRdb shows in-frame clones only, minus some. The sample shows around 90,000 clones, around three quarters of them seen only once. With regard to this clone: The antigen is undetermined.

The CDR3 sequence is 14 residues long. The germline V gene has CDR1 SGHAT and CDR2 FQNNGV. Trimming took 2 bases from V and 5 from J, leaving 11 bases between them. The rearrangement links TRBV11-2 to TRBJ2-3; D not resolved. The sequencing here drew on PBMCs, taken before any cancer treatment. This sequence originates from a man aged 40 to 70 with stage II squamous cell lung carcinoma. The CDR3 here is CASSLIRAGDTQYF. CDR3 DNA sequence: TGTGCCAGCAGCTTAATCCGGGCAGGAGATACGCAGTATTTT.